Following are 24 T cell receptor beta chains from one sample sequenced in a study of blood T cell repertoires in COVID-19. Sequenced by immunoSEQ multiplex PCR; TCRdb stores in-frame clones only, minus some. This sample carries fewer than 400,000 clones, 70% to 90% of them seen once, and the ten largest clones take roughly 2%. The specimen was PBMCs or T cells enriched from blood (not recorded which). These receptors were collected from a man between 25 and 39 years old who had recovered from COVID-19.

This chain connects TRBV5-1 to TRBJ2-3; TRBD2 matches at 7 bases. Germline V lookup: CDR1 SGHRS, CDR2 YFSETQ. The CDR3 runs 17 residues. V lost 1 base and J lost 0; bases outside the gene matches: 8. The CDR3 region is CASSLQTLSGSTDTQYF. The CDR3 nucleotides are TGCGCCAGCAGCTTGCAAACACTTAGCGGGAGCACAGATACGCAGTATTTT.

The chain recombines TRBV6-5 with TRBJ2-1, with 8 bases identical to TRBD2. V gave up 5 bases and J gave up 9 bases; unmatched junction bases: 6. CDR1 is MNHEY, CDR2 SVGAGI, per germline. This CDR3 is 13 amino acids long. The CDR3 DNA is TGTGCCAGCAGTCTAAATCGGGGGGGTGAGCAGTTCTTC. Amino acid sequence: CASSLNRGGEQFF.

This sequence joins TRBV2 and TRBJ2-7, with TRBD2 as a possible D gene (5 bases). The germline V gene has CDR1 SNHLY and CDR2 FYNNEI. CDR3 size: 16 residues. V lost 6 bases to trimming and J lost 4 bases, with 22 bases between them. CDR3 bases: TGTGCCAGCAGAAGTAGGACGGGCGGCGAGGGTTACGAGCAGTACTTC. It yields the protein CASRSRTGGEGYEQYF.

The V gene is TRBV4-2, the J gene TRBJ1-3, with no clear D. The germline CDR1 and CDR2 sequences are LGHNA and YNFKEQ. CDR3 length: 16 residues. V was shortened by 0 bases and J by 1 base, with 10 bases between the two germline ends. The CDR3 DNA is TGTGCCAGCAGCCAAGAGGCCGGGGAATCTGGAAACACCATATATTTT. Translated: CASSQEAGESGNTIYF.

This clone appeared a few times. The chain is built from TRBV18 and TRBJ2-7; D possibly corresponds to TRBD1 (6 bases). The germline V gene has CDR1 KGHSH and CDR2 LQKENI. Trimming stripped 1 base from V and 3 bases from J, with 16 bases between. The CDR3 is 16 amino acids. CDR3 amino acids: CASSPLSGELSYEQYF. CDR3 DNA: TGTGCCAGCTCACCACTTTCAGGGGAGTTAAGCTACGAGCAGTACTTC.

The CDR3 is CASTSAGGNSPLHF. The CDR3 DNA sequence: TGTGCCAGCACATCGGCAGGGGGTAATTCACCCCTCCACTTT. The chain joins TRBV6-5 to TRBJ1-6, with 7 nucleotides matching TRBD1. The CDR3 sequence is 14 residues long. From germline, CDR1 is MNHEY and CDR2 SVGAGI. The J segment lost 6 bases and the V segment lost 7 bases, leaving 6 bases of the junction unmatched.

The rearrangement uses TRBV6-5 and TRBJ1-2, with D unresolved. This CDR3 spans 14 amino acids. V gave up 2 bases and J gave up 4 bases, with 11 bases separating them. Looked up from germline, CDR1 is MNHEY and CDR2 is SVGAGI. CDR3 sequence (DNA): TGTGCCAGCAGTTACGACACACGATTCTATGGCTACACCTTC. Its protein is CASSYDTRFYGYTF.

The chain uses TRBV7-2 and TRBJ1-5, with unresolved D. Trimming stripped 5 bases from V and 3 bases from J, with 17 bases between. Germline V gene sequence: CDR1 SGHTA, CDR2 FQGNSA. This CDR3 spans 16 amino acids. The CDR3 protein is CASSTTWGGYNQPQHF. The DNA for the CDR3 is TGTGCCAGCAGCACGACATGGGGAGGCTACAATCAGCCCCAGCATTTT.

This sequence joins TRBV19 and TRBJ1-2; tentatively, D is TRBD1 (5 bases). Germline CDR1 and CDR2: LNHDA and SQIVND (reference sequence). Between the trimmed V and J ends, which lost 8 bases and 2 bases, there was a span of 15 bases. The CDR3 sequence is 14 residues long. The CDR3 loop reads CASRPGGGNYGYTF. The CDR3 nucleotides read TGTGCCAGTCGCCCCGGGGGAGGGAACTATGGCTACACCTTC.

This clone was counted a single time. V gene TRBV30 combines with J gene TRBJ1-1, with TRBD1 matching 7 bases. Trimming at V came to 1 base and at J to 3 bases, leaving 8 bases not matched to a gene. Germline V lookup: CDR1 GTSNPN, CDR2 SVGIG (reference sequence). This CDR3 contains 15 residues. The CDR3 bases are TGTGCCTGGAGTGATGGGACAGTCGGGGACACTGAAGCTTTCTTT. It codes for CAWSDGTVGDTEAFF.

This chain joins TRBV10-3 and TRBJ2-7; tentatively, D is TRBD1 (5 bases). The V gene lost 5 bases and the J gene lost 6 bases, with 20 bases spanning the gap. Germline V gene data show CDR1 as ENHRY and CDR2 as SYGVKD. This CDR3 is 15 amino acids long. The DNA for the CDR3 is TGTGCCATCAGTTCCCCGACAGATTTGGCCGGCGAGCAGTACTTC. This translates into CAISSPTDLAGEQYF.

The sample holds a few counts of this clone. The chain uses TRBV5-1 and TRBJ2-3, with 13 bases fitting TRBD2. Germline values: CDR1 SGHRS, CDR2 YFSETQ. This CDR3 spans 16 amino acids. V dropped 3 bases and J dropped 2; count of bases not matched to a gene: 3. The CDR3 sequence: CASSSGLAGVTDTQYF. CDR3 coding DNA: TGCGCCAGCAGCTCCGGACTAGCGGGGGTCACAGATACGCAGTATTTT.

The chain is built from TRBV23-1 and TRBJ2-7; weak D call: TRBD2 (5 bases). TRBV23-1 is an open reading frame whose function is uncertain. Trimming pared 0 bases from V and 2 bases from J, leaving 23 bases between. This CDR3 spans 19 amino acids. The DNA for the CDR3 is TGCGCCAGCAGTCAATCCACGAAGACTACTGTAGGAAAAACCTACGAGCAGTACTTC. Protein product: CASSQSTKTTVGKTYEQYF.

The V gene is TRBV7-2, the J gene TRBJ1-5, with a tentative D call TRBD1 (5 bases). The CDR3 runs 16 residues. From germline, CDR1 is SGHTA and CDR2 FQGNSA. Deletions cut 1 base from V and 0 bases from J, with 10 bases between. The CDR3 here is CASSLVGQASNQPQHF. CDR3 bases: TGTGCCAGCAGCTTAGTAGGACAAGCTAGCAATCAGCCCCAGCATTTT.

This sequence joins TRBV7-9 and TRBJ1-1; 8 bases fit TRBD1. Trimming cost V 1 base and J 3 bases; bases outside gene matches: 4. From germline, CDR1 is SEHNR and CDR2 FQNEAQ (reference sequence). This CDR3 has 15 amino acids. The CDR3 loop is CASSLDLDRDTEAFF. DNA of the CDR3: TGTGCCAGCAGCTTAGATTTGGACAGGGACACTGAAGCTTTCTTT.

The J gene is TRBJ1-2, the V gene TRBV27; no firm D call. Per germline, CDR1 MNHEY and CDR2 SMNVEV (reference sequence). The CDR3 contains 12 residues. Trimming took off 5 bases at V and 8 bases at J, with 12 bases between the two ends. The chain's CDR3 is CASSEGLGGYTF. The CDR3, as DNA: TGTGCCAGCAGTGAGGGCCTCGGGGGCTACACCTTC.

The chain has TRBV4-2 and TRBJ2-1, with 14 bases fitting TRBD2. V trimming: 2 bases; J trimming: 4 bases; junction bases outside the gene matches: 16. CDR3 size: 21 residues. Germline CDR1 LGHNA, CDR2 YNFKEQ. CDR3 region: CASSQQPGLAGAAALYNEQFF. The CDR3 region has the DNA TGTGCCAGCAGCCAACAACCGGGACTAGCGGGGGCCGCAGCCCTTTACAATGAGCAGTTCTTC.

This CDR3 is CSVKTGGGFNEQFF. The CDR3 nucleotides read TGCAGCGTTAAGACAGGGGGGGGTTTTAATGAGCAGTTCTTC. This chain connects TRBV29-1 to TRBJ2-1, with TRBD1 matching 9 bases. Trimming removed 5 bases from V and 7 bases from J; junction bases left unmatched: 9. The CDR3 sequence is 14 residues long. CDR1 is SQVTM, CDR2 ANQGSEA, per germline.

This chain joins TRBV20-1 and TRBJ1-4; no clear D gene. Trimming took off 3 bases at V and 2 bases at J, with 10 bases between the two ends. CDR3 size: 14 residues. The germline V gene has CDR1 DFQATT and CDR2 SNEGSKA (reference sequence). The CDR3 coding sequence is TGCAGTGCTAGTGAGGCAGTTACTAATGAAAAACTGTTTTTT. Translating it yields CSASEAVTNEKLFF.

This sequence joins TRBV13 and TRBJ1-2; TRBD1 is a possible D gene (5 bases). Trimming took 0 bases from V and 0 from J, leaving 8 bases between them. The length of the CDR3 is 15 residues. Germline loops: CDR1 PRHDT, CDR2 FYEKMQ (reference sequence). CDR3 bases: TGTGCCAGCAGCTTAGGAGGGGCTTCTAACTATGGCTACACCTTC. This encodes CASSLGGASNYGYTF. The variable domain in full, with the rest retrieved from reference TRBV13 and TRBJ1-2, is AAGVIQSPRHLIKEKRETATLKCYPIPRHDTVYWYQQGPGQDPQFLISFYEKMQSDKGSIPDRFSAQQFSDYHSELNMSSLELGDSALYFCASSLGGASNYGYTFGSGTRLTVV.

The rearrangement joins TRBV25-1 to TRBJ1-1; D is undetermined. Germline CDR1 reads MGHDK; CDR2 reads SYGVNS. This CDR3 region has 13 residues. The V and J ends lost 6 bases and 1 base respectively, with 9 bases between them. The CDR3 loop is CASSIPGNTEAFF. CDR3 nucleotides: TGTGCCAGCAGCATCCCAGGGAACACTGAAGCTTTCTTT.

The chain employs TRBV2 and TRBJ2-5; possibly TRBD1 for D (5 bases). V was trimmed by 9 bases and J by 1 base, leaving 12 bases between them. This CDR3 comprises 13 residues. Germline CDR1 SNHLY, CDR2 FYNNEI. The CDR3 sequence: CARRGDSQETQYF. The DNA for the CDR3 is TGTGCCAGAAGGGGCGACAGCCAAGAGACCCAGTACTTC.

This chain links TRBV2 with TRBJ1-1, with a weak D call TRBD1 (6 bases). CDR1 is SNHLY, CDR2 FYNNEI, per germline. V was pared by 8 bases and J by 0 bases, with 13 bases between. This CDR3 spans 14 amino acids. The CDR3 reads CASFFGQMNTEAFF. CDR3 in DNA: TGTGCCAGCTTCTTTGGACAGATGAACACTGAAGCTTTCTTT.

At least ten counts were recorded for this clone. The genes are TRBV9 and TRBJ1-2; TRBD1 agrees at 8 bases. The V gene end was trimmed by 3 bases and the J gene end by 3 bases; junction bases not matched to a gene: 7. The CDR3 is 15 amino acids. Germline V gives CDR1 SGDLS, CDR2 YYNGEE. The CDR3 sequence is CASSATGGRDYGYTF. The CDR3 coding sequence is TGTGCCAGCAGCGCAACAGGGGGAAGGGACTATGGCTACACCTTC.